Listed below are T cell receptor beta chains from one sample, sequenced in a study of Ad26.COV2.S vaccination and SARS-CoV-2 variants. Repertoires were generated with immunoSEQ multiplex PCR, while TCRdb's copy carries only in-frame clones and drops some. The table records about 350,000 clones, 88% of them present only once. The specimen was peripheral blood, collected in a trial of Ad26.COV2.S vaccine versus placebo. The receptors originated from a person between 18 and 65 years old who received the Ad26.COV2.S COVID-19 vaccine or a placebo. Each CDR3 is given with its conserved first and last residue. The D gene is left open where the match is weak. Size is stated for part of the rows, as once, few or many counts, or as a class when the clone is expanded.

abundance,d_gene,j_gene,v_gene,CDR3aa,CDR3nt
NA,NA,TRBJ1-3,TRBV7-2,CASSLASSSGNTIYF,TGTGCCAGCAGCTTAGCCTCGAGCTCTGGAAACACCATATATTTT
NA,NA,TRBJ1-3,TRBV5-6,CASSLRVLEDTIYF,TGTGCCAGCAGCTTACGCGTTCTGGAAGACACCATATATTTT
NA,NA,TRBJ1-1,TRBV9,CASSGPTPNTEAFF,TGTGCCAGCAGCGGACCTACACCGAACACTGAAGCTTTCTTT
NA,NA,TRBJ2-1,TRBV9,CASSPGGLHSYNEQFF,TGTGCCAGCAGCCCCGGGGGGCTCCACTCCTACAATGAGCAGTTCTTC
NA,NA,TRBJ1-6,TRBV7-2,CASSLNNSPLHF,TGTGCCAGCAGCTTGAACAATTCACCCCTCCACTTT
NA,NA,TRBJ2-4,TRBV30,CAGKETGQAKNIQYF,TGTGCCGGAAAAGAGACAGGACAAGCCAAAAACATTCAGTACTTC
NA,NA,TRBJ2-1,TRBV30,CAWSVRVGTTRRTNEQFF,TGTGCCTGGAGTGTTCGGGTGGGGACGACACGGAGAACTAATGAGCAGTTCTTC
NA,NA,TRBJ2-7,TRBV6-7,CASSYSKRYISYEQYF,TGTGCCAGCAGTTACTCGAAGCGTTACATTTCCTACGAGCAGTACTTC
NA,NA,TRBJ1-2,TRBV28,CASRGVSFAGERGYTF,TGTGCCAGCAGGGGGGTCTCCTTTGCCGGGGAGCGGGGCTACACCTTC
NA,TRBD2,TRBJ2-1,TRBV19,CASNKPGLASGDEQFF,TGTGCCAGTAATAAACCGGGACTAGCGTCTGGAGATGAGCAGTTCTTC
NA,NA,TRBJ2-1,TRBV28,CASSSPDGHSSYNEQFF,TGTGCCAGCAGTTCTCCGGACGGACATAGCTCCTACAATGAGCAGTTCTTC
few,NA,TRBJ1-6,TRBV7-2,CASSSLPTSHSPLHF,TGTGCCAGCAGCTCCCTTCCAACCTCGCACTCACCCCTCCACTTT
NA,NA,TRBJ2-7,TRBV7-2,CASSPRRGVSYEQYF,TGTGCCAGCAGCCCTAGGAGGGGGGTTTCCTACGAGCAGTACTTC
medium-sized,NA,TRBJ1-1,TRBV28,CTSAVNTEAFF,TGTACCTCCGCAGTGAACACTGAAGCTTTCTTT
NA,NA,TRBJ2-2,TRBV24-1,CATKAGLTGELFF,TGTGCCACCAAAGCAGGGTTAACCGGGGAGCTGTTTTTT
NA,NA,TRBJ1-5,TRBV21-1,CASSFLTGGQPQHF,TGTGCCAGCAGTTTCTTGACCGGGGGCCAGCCCCAGCATTTT
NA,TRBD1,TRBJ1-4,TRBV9,CASSGGGQGVEKLFF,TGTGCCAGCAGCGGAGGGGGACAGGGAGTTGAAAAACTGTTTTTT
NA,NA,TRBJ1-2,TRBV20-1,CSASAPNYGYTF,TGCAGTGCTAGTGCTCCGAACTATGGCTACACCTTC
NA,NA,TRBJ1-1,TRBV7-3,CASSNPPGLMNTEAFF,TGTGCCAGCAGCAACCCCCCGGGACTTATGAACACTGAAGCTTTCTTT
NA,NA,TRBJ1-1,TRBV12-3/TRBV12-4,CASSLWLNTEAFF,TGTGCCAGCAGCTTGTGGCTGAACACTGAAGCTTTCTTT